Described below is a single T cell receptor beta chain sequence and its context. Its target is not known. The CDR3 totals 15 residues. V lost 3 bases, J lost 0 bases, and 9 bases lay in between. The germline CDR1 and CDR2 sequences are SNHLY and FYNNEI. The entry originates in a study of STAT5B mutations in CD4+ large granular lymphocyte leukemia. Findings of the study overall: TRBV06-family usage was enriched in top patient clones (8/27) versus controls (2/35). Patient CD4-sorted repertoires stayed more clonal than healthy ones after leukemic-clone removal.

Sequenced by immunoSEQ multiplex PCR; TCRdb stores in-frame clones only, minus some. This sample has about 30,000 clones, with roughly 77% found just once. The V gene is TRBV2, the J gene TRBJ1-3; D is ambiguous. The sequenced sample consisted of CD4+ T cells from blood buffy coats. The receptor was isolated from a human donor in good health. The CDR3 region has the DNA TGTGCCAGCAGTGATTGGGAATTCTCTGGAAACACCATATATTTT. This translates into CASSDWEFSGNTIYF.